Listed below are T cell receptor beta chains from one sample, sequenced in a study of blood T cell repertoires in COVID-19. Libraries were prepared by immunoSEQ multiplex PCR; TCRdb keeps only in-frame clonotypes and omits some of them. The data hold tens of thousands of clones, with 76% observed a single time. Sequenced material: peripheral blood. These receptor sequences come from a woman of 80 years or more with acute or convalescent COVID-19. Each CDR3 is given with its conserved first and last residue. Fields, in order: J gene, D gene, clone size, V gene, CDR3 protein, CDR3 DNA. A D gene is named only where the DNA matches it firmly. Not all rows give a size; the values are once, few, many and, for expanded clones, a class.

TRBJ1-5,.,.,TRBV19,CASSSPGAGPQHF,TGTGCCAGTAGCTCCCCAGGAGCGGGTCCCCAGCATTTT
TRBJ2-3,.,.,TRBV5-1,CASIRGGSTDTQYF,TGCGCCAGCATCCGAGGCGGTAGCACAGATACGCAGTATTTT
TRBJ2-6,TRBD2,.,TRBV7-6,CASSLGGSSGANVLTF,TGTGCCAGCAGCCTGGGAGGGTCCTCTGGGGCCAACGTCCTGACTTTC
TRBJ2-1,TRBD2,.,TRBV7-3,CASSADFSGGYNEQFF,TGTGCCAGCAGCGCTGACTTTAGCGGGGGATACAATGAGCAGTTCTTC
TRBJ1-2,.,few,TRBV9,CASSADFYGYTF,TGTGCCAGCAGCGCGGACTTCTATGGCTACACCTTC
TRBJ1-2,.,.,TRBV6-5,CASSRIGGYGYTF,TGTGCCAGCAGTCGAATAGGAGGCTATGGCTACACCTTC
TRBJ2-3,.,.,TRBV6-5,CASSLQGTDTQYF,TGTGCCAGCAGCCTACAGGGTACAGATACGCAGTATTTT
TRBJ2-1,TRBD2,.,TRBV12-5,CASGLSLSGTLGEQFF,TGTGCTAGTGGTTTGTCCCTTAGCGGGACGCTGGGGGAGCAGTTCTTC
TRBJ2-2,TRBD1,.,TRBV6-5,CASSPGGLNTGELFF,TGTGCCAGCAGCCCAGGGGGCCTGAACACCGGGGAGCTGTTTTTT
TRBJ1-2,.,.,TRBV24-1,CATSEAGQQSRGYTF,TGTGCCACCAGTGAGGCTGGACAGCAGAGCCGCGGCTACACCTTC
TRBJ2-7,TRBD2,.,TRBV5-4,CASSLGRSGMSEQYF,TGTGCCAGCAGCTTGGGGCGTAGCGGGATGAGCGAGCAGTACTTC